The source of this TCR beta chain is a study of shared clonotypes between healthy human individuals. The method was immunoSEQ multiplex PCR; TCRdb's version includes in-frame clones alone and lacks a portion of them. The repertoire holds 550,000 to 750,000 clones, with less than 97% as singletons. CD45RO-negative cells were positively selected for CCR7, leaving out terminally differentiated effector memory CD45RA+ cells. Germline CDR1 and CDR2: SGHVS and FNYEAQ. This CDR3 has 16 amino acids. Trimming cost V 5 bases and J 5 bases; bases outside gene matches: 12. This clonotype was sampled from a woman aged 25 to 39 in good health. Sequencing was done on a sample of naive CD8+ T cells sorted from blood. The chain uses TRBV7-6 and TRBJ2-1; 7 positions agree with TRBD1. CDR3: CASSQRQGESDNEQFF. CDR3 bases: TGTGCCAGCAGCCAACGACAGGGCGAATCAGACAATGAGCAGTTCTTC.